This T cell receptor (beta chain) was identified in a study of blood T cell repertoires in COVID-19. Study background: The United States, Italy and Spain provided the acute and convalescent COVID-19 samples. Nucleic acid was either cDNA or gDNA, and it came from T cells, B-cell-depleted T cells, or PBMCs.

Original processing methods: Reference gene primer amplification yielded estimated nucleated cell counts. Sequenced by immunoSEQ multiplex PCR; TCRdb stores in-frame clones only, minus some. Clone size and V and J calls were adopted from that table, with D and trimming inferred from the DNA. The sample shows around 320,000 clones, 65% to 90% of them seen only once. The V and J ends lost 6 bases and 7 bases respectively, with 12 bases between them. CDR1 and CDR2 from the germline V gene are DFQATT and SNEGSKA (reference sequence). The CDR3 contains 11 residues. The chain is built from TRBV20-1 and TRBJ1-2, with D hard to call. This TCR derives from a human donor in a cohort sampled during active COVID-19. The sequencing sample was made of peripheral blood. CDR3: CSAWAVFGYTF. CDR3 nucleotide sequence: TGCAGTGCCTGGGCAGTCTTTGGCTACACCTTC.